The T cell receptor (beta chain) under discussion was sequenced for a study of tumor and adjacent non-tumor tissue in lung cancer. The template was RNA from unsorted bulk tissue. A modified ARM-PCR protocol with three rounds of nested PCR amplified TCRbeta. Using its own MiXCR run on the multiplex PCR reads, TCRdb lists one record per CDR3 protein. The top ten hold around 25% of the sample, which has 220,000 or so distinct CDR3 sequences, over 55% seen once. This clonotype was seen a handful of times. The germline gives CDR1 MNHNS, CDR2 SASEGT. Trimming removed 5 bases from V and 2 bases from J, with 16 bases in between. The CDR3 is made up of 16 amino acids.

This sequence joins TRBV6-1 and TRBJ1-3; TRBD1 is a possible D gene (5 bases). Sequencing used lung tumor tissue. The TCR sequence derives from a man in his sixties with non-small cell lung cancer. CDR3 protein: CASSPTPGFTGNTIYF. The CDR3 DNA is TGTGCCAGCAGTCCGACGCCAGGGTTTACTGGAAACACCATATATTTT.